This paragraph reports one TCR beta chain. Trimming removed 4 bases from V and 10 bases from J; junction bases left unmatched: 4. The CDR3 runs 11 residues. Germline-derived CDR1 and CDR2 are SGHDT and YYEEEE. The sample belongs to a study of CD8 T cells in Susac syndrome. An input of 0.5 to 1 ug of RNA was subjected to reverse transcription using random hexamers. TCRdb re-derived calls from the immunoSEQ multiplex PCR reads in MiXCR, one entry per CDR3 protein. This repertoire shows about 180,000 distinct CDR3 sequences, 85% to 95% found once; its top ten account for 0.12%. The TCR comes from a human donor with Susac syndrome. The source material was CD4+ T cells from PBMCs. The gene calls are TRBV5-6 and TRBJ1-2, with TRBD1 matching 7 bases. The CDR3 spells CASSRDRVYTF. CDR3 sequence (DNA): TGTGCCAGCAGCCGGGACAGAGTCTACACCTTC. Supplemented by reference TRBV5-6 and TRBJ1-2, the full variable domain reads DAGVTQSPTHLIKTRGQQVTLRCSPKSGHDTVSWYQQALGQGPQFIFQYYEEEERQRGNFPDRFSGHQFPNYSSELNVNALLLGDSALYLCASSRDRVYTFGSGTRLTVV.